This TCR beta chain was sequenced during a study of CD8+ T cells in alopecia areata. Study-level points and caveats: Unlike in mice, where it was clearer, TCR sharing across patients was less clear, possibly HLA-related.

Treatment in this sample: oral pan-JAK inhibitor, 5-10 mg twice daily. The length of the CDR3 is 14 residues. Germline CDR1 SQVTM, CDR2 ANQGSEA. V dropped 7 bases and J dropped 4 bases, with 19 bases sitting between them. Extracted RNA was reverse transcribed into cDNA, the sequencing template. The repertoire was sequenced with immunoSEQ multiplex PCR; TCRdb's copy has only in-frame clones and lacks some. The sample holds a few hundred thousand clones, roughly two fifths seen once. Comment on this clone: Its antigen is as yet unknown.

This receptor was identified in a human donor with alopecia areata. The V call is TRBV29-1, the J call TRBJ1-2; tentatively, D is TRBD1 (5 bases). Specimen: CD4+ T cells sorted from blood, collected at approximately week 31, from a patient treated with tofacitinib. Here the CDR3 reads CSGNEEGRAYGYTF. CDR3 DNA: TGCAGCGGGAATGAGGAGGGACGGGCCTATGGCTACACCTTC. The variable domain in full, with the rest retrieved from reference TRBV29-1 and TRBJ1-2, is SAVISQKPSRDICQRGTSLTIQCQVDSQVTMMFWYRQQPGQSLTLIATANQGSEATYESGFVIDKFPISRPNLTFSTLTVSNMSPEDSSIYLCSGNEEGRAYGYTFGSGTRLTVV.